This is a list of T cell receptor beta chains from one sample in a study of cytomegalovirus exposure and HLA in healthy donors. Data came from immunoSEQ multiplex PCR; TCRdb stores just in-frame clones and leaves some out. The sample consists of about 120,000 clones, approximately 80% of them appearing once. Sequencing was performed on PBMCs. These receptor sequences come from a human donor in good health. The CDR3 runs from the conserved cysteine through the conserved F or W. The D gene is left open where the match is weak. Size tells how often a clone was seen (once, few, many) or the class of an expanded clone, and some rows leave it out.

clone size,D gene,V gene,J gene,CDR3 DNA,CDR3 protein
NA,TRBD1,TRBV5-6,TRBJ1-2,TGTGCCAGCAGCTCCGGGACAGGGTTCCCCTTCTGGGGCTACACCTTC,CASSSGTGFPFWGYTF
NA,NA,TRBV19,TRBJ1-4,TGTGCCAGTAGTATAGTGGGTTTGGAGGGGTATGAAAAACTGCTTTTT,CASSIVGLEGYEKLLF
NA,NA,TRBV7-9,TRBJ2-7,TGTGCCAGCAGCCCGAGTTACGAGCAGTACTTC,CASSPSYEQYF
NA,TRBD2,TRBV6-1,TRBJ2-3,TGTGCCACAAGGACTAGCGGTAGCACAGATACGCAGTATTTT,CATRTSGSTDTQYF
NA,NA,TRBV6-1,TRBJ2-1,TGTGCCAGCAGTGAATCCGTAACCGGAGATGAGCAGTTCTTC,CASSESVTGDEQFF
NA,TRBD2,TRBV6-5,TRBJ2-1,TGTGCCAGCGGGTGGGAGGGTTACAATGAGCAGTTCTTC,CASGWEGYNEQFF
NA,TRBD1,TRBV7-9,TRBJ1-4,TGTGCCAGCAGCTCACCGGGGACAGAGGGATTTTTTAATGAAAAACTGTTTTTT,CASSSPGTEGFFNEKLFF
NA,NA,TRBV25-1,TRBJ1-4,TGTGCCCCAGGATCAACTAATGAAAAACTGTTTTTT,CAPGSTNEKLFF
NA,TRBD2,TRBV10-2,TRBJ2-1,TGCGCCAGCACCGACGAACTAGCGGGCCCCAATGAGCAGTTCTTC,CASTDELAGPNEQFF
NA,TRBD1,TRBV9,TRBJ1-2,TGTGCCAGCAGCGTAGGACAGGGGAGTAGCCTCTATGGCTACACCTTC,CASSVGQGSSLYGYTF
NA,NA,TRBV7-2,TRBJ1-6,TGTGCCAGCAGCTTAGCCCGGGGGGGTTCGTCCTATAATTCACCCCTCCACTTT,CASSLARGGSSYNSPLHF
few,TRBD1,TRBV5-6,TRBJ2-7,TGTGCCAGCAGCTTGTGGGACAGGCTCTACGAGCAGTACTTC,CASSLWDRLYEQYF
NA,TRBD1,TRBV27,TRBJ1-3,TGTGCCAGCAGTTTATCGGGACAGCCCTCTGGAAACACCATATATTTT,CASSLSGQPSGNTIYF
NA,NA,TRBV6-4,TRBJ1-1,TGTGCCAGCAGTGACACGCAGGGTAGGACTGAAGCTTTCTTT,CASSDTQGRTEAFF
NA,TRBD2,TRBV4-2,TRBJ2-3,TGTGCCAGCAAGAGCGGGGAAACTCACACAGATACGCAGTATTTT,CASKSGETHTDTQYF
NA,NA,TRBV18,TRBJ2-7,TGTGCCAGCTCACCACCGGGCACCTCCTACGAGCAGTACTTC,CASSPPGTSYEQYF
NA,NA,TRBV28,TRBJ2-7,TGTGCCAGCAGTTTATGGTCTAGCTACGAGCAGTACTTC,CASSLWSSYEQYF
once,NA,TRBV7-9,TRBJ2-6,TGTGCCAGCCACAGATACTGGGCCTCTGGGGCCAACGTCCTGACTTTC,CASHRYWASGANVLTF
NA,TRBD1,TRBV10-3,TRBJ1-5,TGTGCCATCAGTGAGTCCCTGGGACAGGGAGGAAATCAGCCCCAGCATTTT,CAISESLGQGGNQPQHF
once,NA,TRBV11-2,TRBJ1-3,TGTGCCAGCAGCCCCGACCGGACTCTCACTGGAAACACCATATATTTT,CASSPDRTLTGNTIYF
NA,NA,TRBV28,TRBJ2-7,TGTGCCAGCAGTTCATTAATGAGGGGGACCTACGAGCAGTACTTC,CASSSLMRGTYEQYF
NA,TRBD1,TRBV10-1,TRBJ2-5,TGCGCCAGCAGTGAGGCAGGGGGCAGGCAAGAGACCCAGTACTTC,CASSEAGGRQETQYF
NA,NA,TRBV5-1,TRBJ2-3,TGCGCCAGCAGCTTGGTGGGCACCGGGGGCACAGATACGCAGTATTTT,CASSLVGTGGTDTQYF
once,TRBD2,TRBV5-4,TRBJ2-7,TGTGCCAGCAGCATCGATGGTAGCGGGAGTGCTGCCGGGGAGCAGTACTTC,CASSIDGSGSAAGEQYF
NA,TRBD1,TRBV7-9,TRBJ2-1,TGTGCCAGCAGCATAACAGGGGCAACCTACAATGAGCAGTTCTTC,CASSITGATYNEQFF
NA,NA,TRBV25-1,TRBJ2-7,TGTGCCAGCCCTATAGACAGAGGTCGGGCCTACGAGCAGTACTTC,CASPIDRGRAYEQYF
NA,NA,TRBV13,TRBJ2-1,TGTGCCAGCAGCTCCCATCGACTACCACGACAAAACAATGAGCAGTTCTTC,CASSSHRLPRQNNEQFF
NA,NA,TRBV5-1,TRBJ1-4,TGCGCCAGCCAGTCCGGGGGGGCGGAGGATGAAAAACTGTTTTTT,CASQSGGAEDEKLFF
NA,TRBD1,TRBV6-5,TRBJ1-2,TGTGCCAGCAGTTACTTGGCAGGGGGCACGGGCTACACCTTC,CASSYLAGGTGYTF
NA,TRBD2,TRBV5-1,TRBJ2-1,TGCGCCAGCAGCCCCCCCCTAGCGGTTAGCTCCTACAATGAGCAGTTCTTC,CASSPPLAVSSYNEQFF
NA,NA,TRBV11-2,TRBJ1-1,TGTGCCAGCAGCCCCCAGACGGGGGGCGGGACTGAAGCTTTCTTT,CASSPQTGGGTEAFF